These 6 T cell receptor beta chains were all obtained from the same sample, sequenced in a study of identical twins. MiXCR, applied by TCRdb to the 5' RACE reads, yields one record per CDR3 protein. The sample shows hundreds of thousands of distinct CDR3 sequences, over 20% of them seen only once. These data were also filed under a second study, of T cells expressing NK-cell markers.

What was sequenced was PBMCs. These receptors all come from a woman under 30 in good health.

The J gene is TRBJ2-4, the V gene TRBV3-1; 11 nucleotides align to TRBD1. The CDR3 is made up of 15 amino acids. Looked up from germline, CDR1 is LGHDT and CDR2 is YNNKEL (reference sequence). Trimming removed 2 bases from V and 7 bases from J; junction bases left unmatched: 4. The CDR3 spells CASSQYGTGGNIQYF. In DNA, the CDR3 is TGTGCCAGCAGCCAATACGGGACAGGGGGGAACATTCAGTACTTC. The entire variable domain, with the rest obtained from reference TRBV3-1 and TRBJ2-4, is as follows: DTAVSQTPKYLVTQMGNDKSIKCEQNLGHDTMYWYKQDSKKFLKIMFSYNNKELIINETVPNRFSPKSPDKAHLNLHINSLELGDSAVYFCASSQYGTGGNIQYFGAGTRLSVL.

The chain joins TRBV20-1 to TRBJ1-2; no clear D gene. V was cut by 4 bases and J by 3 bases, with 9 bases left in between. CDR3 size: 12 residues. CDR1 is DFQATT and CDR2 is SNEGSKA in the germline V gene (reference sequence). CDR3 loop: CSATGEDYGYTF. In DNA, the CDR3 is TGCAGTGCTACTGGGGAGGACTATGGCTACACCTTC.

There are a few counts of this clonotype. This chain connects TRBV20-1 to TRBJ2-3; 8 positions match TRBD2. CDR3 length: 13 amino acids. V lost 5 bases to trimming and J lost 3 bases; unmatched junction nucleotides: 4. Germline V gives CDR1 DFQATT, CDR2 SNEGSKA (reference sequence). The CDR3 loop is CSAVTSVTDTQYF. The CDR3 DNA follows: TGCAGTGCTGTGACTAGCGTTACAGATACGCAGTATTTT.

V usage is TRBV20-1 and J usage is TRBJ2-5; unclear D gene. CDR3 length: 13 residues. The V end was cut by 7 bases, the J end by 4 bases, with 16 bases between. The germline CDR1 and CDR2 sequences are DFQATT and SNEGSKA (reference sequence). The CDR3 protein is CSVERTHRETQYF. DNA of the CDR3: TGCAGTGTCGAACGCACCCACCGAGAGACCCAGTACTTC.

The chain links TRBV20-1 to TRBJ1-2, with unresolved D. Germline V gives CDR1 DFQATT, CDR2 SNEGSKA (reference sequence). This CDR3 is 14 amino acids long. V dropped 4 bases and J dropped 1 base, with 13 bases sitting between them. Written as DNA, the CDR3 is TGCAGTGCTACAAAAAGCGGATTTAACTATGGCTACACCTTC. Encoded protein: CSATKSGFNYGYTF.

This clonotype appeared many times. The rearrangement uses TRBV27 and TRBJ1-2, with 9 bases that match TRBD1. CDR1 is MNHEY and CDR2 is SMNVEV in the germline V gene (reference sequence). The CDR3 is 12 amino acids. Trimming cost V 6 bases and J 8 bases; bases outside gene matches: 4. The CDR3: CASSRTGDGYTF. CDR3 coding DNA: TGTGCCAGCAGCCGGACAGGGGACGGCTACACCTTC.